These 28 T cell receptor beta chains were all obtained from the same sample, sequenced in a study of blood T cell repertoires in COVID-19. Profiled with immunoSEQ multiplex PCR; TCRdb holds only in-frame clones, not every one. The sample has around 180,000 clones; approximately 85% are singletons. Sequenced input: peripheral blood. These receptors originate from a human donor with active or convalescent COVID-19. The donor label of this sample is uncertain.

This sequence joins TRBV18 and TRBJ2-3, with 12 positions matching TRBD2. The CDR3 extends over 18 amino acids. V dropped 6 bases and J dropped 1; count of bases not matched to a gene: 11. In germline, CDR1 is KGHSH, CDR2 LQKENI. For the CDR3, the DNA is TGTGCCAGCTCTCCCGTCCTAGCGGGAGGGTTCGGCACAGATACGCAGTATTTT. This gives the protein CASSPVLAGGFGTDTQYF.

The chain joins TRBV5-1 to TRBJ2-2; 9 bases line up with TRBD2. CDR3 length: 16 residues. The germline gives CDR1 SGHRS, CDR2 YFSETQ. J lost 2 bases, V lost 1 base, and 3 bases had no gene match. In DNA form, the CDR3 reads TGCGCCAGCAGCTTGTTAGCGGGGGATAACACCGGGGAGCTGTTTTTT. Amino acid sequence: CASSLLAGDNTGELFF.

The chain's CDR3 is CASSHRDPRSDTEAFF. CDR3 nucleotide sequence: TGTGCCAGCAGTCACCGGGATCCCAGGTCGGACACTGAAGCTTTCTTT. V usage is TRBV28 and J usage is TRBJ1-1; no firm D call. CDR3 length: 16 residues. CDR1 is MDHEN, CDR2 SYDVKM, per germline. V was shortened by 5 bases and J by 3 bases, with 19 bases between the two germline ends.

This chain uses TRBV5-1 with TRBJ1-2; D gene ambiguous. The germline CDR1 and CDR2 sequences are SGHRS and YFSETQ. The CDR3 sequence is 16 residues long. V was clipped by 0 bases and J by 3 bases, with 15 bases between them. DNA for the CDR3: TGCGCCAGCAGCTTGGATTCGCGGGGAAGGGACTATGGCTACACCTTC. It translates to CASSLDSRGRDYGYTF. The full variable domain, with the rest looked up from reference TRBV5-1 and TRBJ1-2, is KAGVTQTPRYLIKTRGQQVTLSCSPISGHRSVSWYQQTPGQGLQFLFEYFSETQRNKGNFPGRFSGRQFSNSRSEMNVSTLELGDSALYLCASSLDSRGRDYGYTFGSGTRLTVV.

This clone was recorded only once. The chain recombines TRBV5-1 with TRBJ2-3, with D possibly being TRBD1 (5 bases). V shed 4 bases and J shed 2 bases, with 17 bases lying between them. This CDR3 region has 16 residues. Germline-derived CDR1 and CDR2 are SGHRS and YFSETQ. The CDR3, as DNA: TGCGCCAGCAGCAGGCAGGGTCCCCCGAACACAGATACGCAGTATTTT. This codes for CASSRQGPPNTDTQYF. Combining the CDR3 with reference TRBV5-1 and TRBJ2-3 gives the whole variable domain KAGVTQTPRYLIKTRGQQVTLSCSPISGHRSVSWYQQTPGQGLQFLFEYFSETQRNKGNFPGRFSGRQFSNSRSEMNVSTLELGDSALYLCASSRQGPPNTDTQYFGPGTRLTVL.

J is TRBJ2-1 and V is TRBV5-1; 7 bases are a match to TRBD2. Germline assignment: CDR1 SGHRS and CDR2 YFSETQ. The CDR3 has 15 residues. The ends lost 3 bases at V and 6 bases at J; junction bases unmatched: 9. The DNA for the CDR3 is TGCGCCAGCAGCTGGGGTGGCGGGGGAGGCAATGAGCAGTTCTTC. It is translated as CASSWGGGGGNEQFF.

The chain carries TRBV2 and TRBJ2-5; TRBD1 matches 10 bases. Looked up from germline, CDR1 is SNHLY and CDR2 is FYNNEI. CDR3 length equals 15 residues. Trimming took 6 bases from V and 5 from J; bases not matched to a gene: 9. CDR3 residues: CASSPGQGDRETQYF. The DNA for the CDR3 is TGTGCCAGCAGCCCAGGACAGGGGGATAGGGAGACCCAGTACTTC. The whole variable domain, filled in from reference TRBV2 and TRBJ2-5, reads EPEVTQTPSHQVTQMGQEVILRCVPISNHLYFYWYRQILGQKVEFLVSFYNNEISEKSEIFDDQFSVERPDGSNFTLKIRSTKLEDSAMYFCASSPGQGDRETQYFGPGTRLLVL.

The chain links TRBV7-9 to TRBJ1-2; 11 bases match TRBD1. Trimming at V came to 5 bases and at J to 2 bases, leaving 4 bases not matched to a gene. The CDR3 length is 15 residues. CDR1 and CDR2 from the germline V gene are SEHNR and FQNEAQ (reference sequence). CDR3 protein: CASSPGTGGNYGYTF. CDR3 sequence (DNA): TGTGCCAGCAGCCCAGGGACAGGGGGAAACTATGGCTACACCTTC. The complete variable domain, with remaining parts taken from reference TRBV7-9 and TRBJ1-2, reads DTGVSQNPRHKITKRGQNVTFRCDPISEHNRLYWYRQTLGQGPEFLTYFQNEAQLEKSRLLSDRFSAERPKGSFSTLEIQRTEQGDSAMYLCASSPGTGGNYGYTFGSGTRLTVV.

V and J are TRBV10-3 and TRBJ2-6; TRBD2 matches 13 bases. The V segment lost 8 bases and the J segment 0 bases; nucleotides outside the gene matches: 1. CDR1 and CDR2 (germline): ENHRY, SYGVKD. This CDR3 has 16 residues. Written as DNA, the CDR3 is TGTGCCATCGGACTAGCGGGGGTCTCTGGGGCCAACGTCCTGACTTTC. This codes for CAIGLAGVSGANVLTF.

The J gene is TRBJ2-5, the V gene TRBV7-9; D is perhaps TRBD1 (6 bases). The CDR3 is made up of 14 amino acids. Trimming took 5 bases from V and 4 from J, leaving 14 bases between them. The germline CDR1 and CDR2 sequences are SEHNR and FQNEAQ (reference sequence). CDR3 sequence (DNA): TGTGCCAGCAGCCGAGGGGGTGGGGGAGAGACCCAGTACTTC. Its protein is CASSRGGGGETQYF.

The genes are TRBV19 and TRBJ1-6, with 8 bases identical to TRBD1. V was pared by 5 bases and J by 9 bases, with 9 bases of the junction left unmatched. Germline CDR1 is LNHDA and CDR2 is SQIVND (reference sequence). The CDR3 is 15 amino acids. This CDR3 is CASSPAGQGSSPLHF. DNA for the CDR3: TGTGCCAGTAGTCCGGCCGGACAGGGAAGTTCACCCCTCCACTTT.

The chain is built from TRBV7-2 and TRBJ1-1; tentative D call: TRBD1 (5 bases). Germline lookup yields CDR1 SGHTA and CDR2 FQGNSA. The CDR3 sequence is 16 residues long. V gave up 1 base and J gave up 7 bases, with 19 bases separating them. CDR3 nucleotide sequence: TGTGCCAGCAGCTTAGTCGCATGGGGCTTCCAGAATGAAGCTTTCTTT. Its protein product is CASSLVAWGFQNEAFF.

The chain carries TRBV7-2 and TRBJ2-4, with 10 nucleotides matching TRBD1. V shed 1 base, J shed 9 bases, and the junction held 6 bases outside the gene matches. This CDR3 spans 15 amino acids. Germline lookup yields CDR1 SGHTA and CDR2 FQGNSA. The CDR3 bases are TGTGCCAGCAGCTTAGGACAGGGGGCGAGTTCCATTCAGTACTTC. Protein: CASSLGQGASSIQYF.

The V gene is TRBV5-8, the J gene TRBJ2-7, with TRBD2 as a possible D gene (6 bases). This CDR3 region has 13 residues. The germline CDR1 and CDR2 sequences are SGHTS and YDEGEE. V was clipped by 2 bases and J by 3 bases, with 9 bases between them. The DNA for the CDR3 is TGTGCCAGCAGCTTTCCGGGGGACTACGAGCAGTACTTC. Its translation: CASSFPGDYEQYF.

The genes are TRBV6-2 or TRBV6-3 and TRBJ1-4; D unresolved. CDR3 length: 15 amino acids. V gave up 3 bases and J gave up 0 bases, with 8 bases separating them. Germline V gene data show CDR1 as MNHEY and CDR2 as SVGEGT. In DNA form, the CDR3 reads TGTGCCAGCAGTTATGGCGGTGCAACTAATGAAAAACTGTTTTTT. Protein sequence: CASSYGGATNEKLFF.

The chain uses TRBV6-5 and TRBJ1-5, with 7 bases lining up with TRBD1. The ends lost 7 bases at V and 7 bases at J; junction bases unmatched: 7. The CDR3 covers 13 residues. CDR1 and CDR2 (germline): MNHEY, SVGAGI. CDR3 loop: CASTRTGIQPQHF. The CDR3 bases are TGTGCCAGCACCAGGACAGGTATACAGCCCCAGCATTTT.

This clone was recorded only once. The rearrangement uses TRBV18 and TRBJ2-5, with D possibly TRBD2 on 7 matching bases. CDR3 length: 15 residues. V was clipped by 4 bases and J by 5 bases, with 17 bases between them. Looked up from germline, CDR1 is KGHSH and CDR2 is LQKENI. In DNA, the CDR3 is TGTGCCAGCTCACTGGACGGGGGGCCGAGGGAGACCCAGTACTTC. Protein product: CASSLDGGPRETQYF.

There are a few counts of this clone. The chain uses TRBV6-1 and TRBJ1-6; 9 nucleotides line up with TRBD1. J lost 8 bases, V lost 0 bases, and 5 bases had no gene match. The CDR3 consists of 16 residues. Germline-derived CDR1 and CDR2 are MNHNS and SASEGT. The CDR3 is CASSEAITGGDSPLHF. The CDR3 region has the DNA TGTGCCAGCAGTGAAGCGATCACAGGGGGCGATTCACCCCTCCACTTT.

The chain is built from TRBV11-3 and TRBJ1-2; D not resolved. V lost 4 bases and J 7 bases, leaving 10 bases between the germline ends. Germline V gene sequence: CDR1 SGHNT, CDR2 YENEEA. The CDR3 has 12 residues. The CDR3 DNA reads as TGTGCCAGCAGCTATCAGGATGCTGGCTACACCTTC. It specifies CASSYQDAGYTF. Combining the CDR3 with reference TRBV11-3 and TRBJ1-2 gives the whole variable domain EAGVVQSPRYKIIEKKQPVAFWCNPISGHNTLYWYLQNLGQGPELLIRYENEEAVDDSQLPKDRFSAERLKGVDSTLKIQPAELGDSAVYLCASSYQDAGYTFGSGTRLTVV.

This chain links TRBV10-2 with TRBJ2-7, with 9 bases fitting TRBD1. V lost 7 bases and J lost 3; bases outside the gene matches: 1. The germline CDR1 and CDR2 sequences are WSHSY and SAAADI. The CDR3 sequence is 12 residues long. CDR3 amino acids: CASMDRGYEQYF. In nucleotides, the CDR3 is TGCGCCAGCATGGACAGGGGCTACGAGCAGTACTTC.

The chain joins TRBV30 to TRBJ2-7; 10 bases match TRBD1. There are 15 residues in the CDR3. Trimming cost V 3 bases and J 2 bases; bases outside gene matches: 7. From germline, CDR1 is GTSNPN and CDR2 SVGIG (reference sequence). The CDR3 coding sequence is TGTGCCTGGAGGCGAGGGACAGGGGCCCCCTACGAGCAGTACTTC. As protein: CAWRRGTGAPYEQYF.

This clone was counted only a few times. This rearrangement joins TRBV7-6 to TRBJ1-4, with D uncertain. CDR1 is SGHVS and CDR2 is FNYEAQ in the germline V gene. The CDR3 is 15 amino acids. Trimming cost V 1 base and J 1 base, with 7 bases left between them. The CDR3 sequence: CASSLEEGTNEKLFF. For the CDR3, the DNA is TGTGCCAGCAGCTTAGAGGAGGGAACTAATGAAAAACTGTTTTTT.

The rearrangement links TRBV19 to TRBJ2-3; D may be TRBD1 (5 bases). Germline CDR1 is LNHDA and CDR2 is SQIVND (reference sequence). This CDR3 spans 13 amino acids. V lost 1 base and J 6 bases, leaving 8 bases between the germline ends. CDR3 in DNA: TGTGCCAGTAGTATAGTGGGGCAGGATACGCAGTATTTT. It is translated as CASSIVGQDTQYF.

Note on this clone: Other DNA sequences in the sample encode the same CDR3. The genes are TRBV13 and TRBJ2-7; TRBD1 aligns across 7 bases. The CDR3 runs 14 residues. Trimming removed 5 bases from V and 0 bases from J; junction bases left unmatched: 4. The germline gives CDR1 PRHDT, CDR2 FYEKMQ (reference sequence). CDR3 residues: CASSPQGDSYEQYF. The CDR3, as DNA: TGTGCCAGCAGCCCTCAGGGGGACTCCTACGAGCAGTACTTC.

The rearrangement links TRBV3-1 (or the pseudogene TRBV3-2) to TRBJ2-6, with D perhaps TRBD2 (7 bases). The CDR3 consists of 17 residues. Trimming pared 5 bases from V and 0 bases from J, leaving 14 bases between. Germline V gene lookup returns CDR1 LGHDT and CDR2 YNNKEL (reference sequence). The CDR3 sequence is CASSSRGGGSGANVLTF. The CDR3 region has the DNA TGTGCCAGCAGCTCCCGGGGAGGGGGCTCTGGGGCCAACGTCCTGACTTTC.

The chain combines TRBV6-6 with TRBJ1-2, with a weak D call TRBD1 (6 bases). Between the trimmed V and J ends, which lost 4 bases and 3 bases, there was a span of 12 bases. CDR3 length: 14 residues. Germline lookup yields CDR1 MNHNY and CDR2 SVGAGI (reference sequence). DNA for the CDR3: TGTGCCAGCAGTTCCACCACAGGGCACTATGGCTACACCTTC. This translates into CASSSTTGHYGYTF.

The chain joins TRBV20-1 to TRBJ1-5; tentatively, D is TRBD1 (5 bases). V was trimmed by 3 bases and J by 7 bases, leaving 16 bases between them. The CDR3 sequence is 14 residues long. CDR1 and CDR2 from the germline V gene are DFQATT and SNEGSKA (reference sequence). CDR3 sequence (DNA): TGCAGTGCTAGTAATTACCAGGGTGGACAGCCCCAGCATTTT. This codes for CSASNYQGGQPQHF.

CDR3 loop: CSASGQGLNYGYTF. The CDR3 nucleotides read TGCAGCGCCTCGGGACAGGGGCTCAACTATGGCTACACCTTC. V and J are TRBV29-1 and TRBJ1-2; 10 positions match TRBD1. Germline-derived CDR1 and CDR2 are SQVTM and ANQGSEA. V shed 7 bases and J 2 bases; nucleotides not matched to a gene: 7. The CDR3 is made up of 14 amino acids.